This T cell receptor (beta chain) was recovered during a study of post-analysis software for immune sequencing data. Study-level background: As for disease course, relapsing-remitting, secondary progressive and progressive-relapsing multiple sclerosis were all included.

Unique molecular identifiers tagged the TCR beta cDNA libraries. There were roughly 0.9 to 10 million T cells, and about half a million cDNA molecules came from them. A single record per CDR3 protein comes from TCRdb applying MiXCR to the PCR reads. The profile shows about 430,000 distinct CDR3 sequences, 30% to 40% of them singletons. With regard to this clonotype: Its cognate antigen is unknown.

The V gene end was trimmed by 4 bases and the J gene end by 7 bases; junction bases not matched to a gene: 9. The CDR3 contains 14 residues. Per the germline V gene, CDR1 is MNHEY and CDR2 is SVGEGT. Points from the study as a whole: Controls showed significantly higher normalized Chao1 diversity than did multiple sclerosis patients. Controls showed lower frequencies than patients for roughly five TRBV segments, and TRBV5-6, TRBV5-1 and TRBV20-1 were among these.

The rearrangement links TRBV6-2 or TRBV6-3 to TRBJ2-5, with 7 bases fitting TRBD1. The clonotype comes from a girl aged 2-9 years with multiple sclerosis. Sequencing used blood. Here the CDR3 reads CASSLTGTRTTQYF. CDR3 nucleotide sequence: TGTGCCAGCAGTTTGACAGGGACAAGGACGACCCAGTACTTC.